This is a list of T cell receptor beta chains from one sample in a study of neoadjuvant nivolumab and ipilimumab in lung cancer. Some clones are missing from TCRdb's copy, which holds only in-frame ones; the method was immunoSEQ multiplex PCR. The sample contains 10,000 to 15,000 clones, 90% to 97% of which appear only once. The sample in question was peripheral blood, obtained after neoadjuvant nivolumab, alone or with ipilimumab, at or shortly before surgery. These receptors all come from an adult with non-small cell lung cancer. Each CDR3 is given with its conserved first and last residue. A D gene is named only where the DNA matches it firmly. Clone size is shown for a subset of rows, as once, few, many or a class of expanded clone.

size: .
D: TRBD2
V: TRBV11-2
CDR3: CAVRRLAGKDTQYF

size: .
D: .
V: TRBV5-1
CDR3: CASSLLAATLNEQFF

size: .
D: .
V: TRBV5-1
CDR3: CASSLEAVSYEQYF

size: .
D: TRBD2
V: TRBV7-2
CDR3: CASSLAGLAGGPHEQFF

size: .
D: .
V: TRBV27
CDR3: CASTPVGGSYEQYF

size: .
D: .
V: TRBV6-1
CDR3: CASSEGPNTEAFF

size: .
D: TRBD1
V: TRBV10-1
CDR3: CASGSPGQGKDSSYEQYF

size: .
D: TRBD2
V: TRBV9
CDR3: CASSGLSGTNTGELFF

size: .
D: TRBD2
V: TRBV5-1
CDR3: CASSRLAGGIETQYF

size: once
D: TRBD1
V: TRBV5-4
CDR3: CASSFGQVSYEQYF

size: .
D: .
V: TRBV18
CDR3: CASSPRETDGYTF

size: .
D: .
V: TRBV30
CDR3: CAWSPGLDQPQHF

size: .
D: TRBD1
V: TRBV27
CDR3: CASSPTGGADTIYF

size: .
D: TRBD2
V: TRBV7-2
CDR3: CASSLSPGLAGNEQYF

size: .
D: TRBD2
V: TRBV6-6
CDR3: CASNRLADEQYF

size: .
D: TRBD1
V: TRBV4-3
CDR3: CASSQELGQGSYEQYF

size: .
D: .
V: TRBV7-8
CDR3: CASSEGGIETQYF

size: .
D: TRBD2
V: TRBV10-2
CDR3: CASNAGLAGGYEQFF

size: .
D: TRBD2
V: TRBV27
CDR3: CASTGYGLAGGGSYNEQFF

size: .
D: .
V: TRBV5-1
CDR3: CASSLVAGSSYNEQFF

size: .
D: TRBD1
V: TRBV5-6
CDR3: CASSLGLGTGGGDEQFF

size: .
D: .
V: TRBV5-1
CDR3: CASSFRGAQGANVLTF

size: .
D: .
V: TRBV29-1
CDR3: CSVEVGGGGNQPQHF

size: .
D: TRBD2
V: TRBV11-3
CDR3: CASSGSGGSFDNEQFF

size: .
D: .
V: TRBV30
CDR3: CAWSVQVAQYF

size: .
D: .
V: TRBV9
CDR3: CASSVAPTDTQYF

size: .
D: TRBD2
V: TRBV5-4
CDR3: CASSPRTSGRATDTQYF

size: .
D: .
V: TRBV5-6
CDR3: CASSLGYEQYF

size: .
D: .
V: TRBV6-1
CDR3: CASKFEQPQHF

size: .
D: TRBD2
V: TRBV28
CDR3: CASRTSGSSYNEQFF

size: .
D: .
V: TRBV5-1
CDR3: CASSLEEGMNTEAFF

size: .
D: .
V: TRBV5-1
CDR3: CASSFDGTESYGYTF

size: .
D: .
V: TRBV30
CDR3: CAWSGTGADTQYF

size: .
D: TRBD1
V: TRBV2
CDR3: CARDQPGQQETQYF

size: .
D: TRBD1
V: TRBV7-2
CDR3: CASSLTGGQLKQFF